Listed below are T cell receptor beta chains from one sample, sequenced in a study of post-analysis software for immune sequencing data. TCRdb used MiXCR to reprocess the PCR reads, holding one entry per CDR3 protein. The sample holds about half a million distinct CDR3 sequences, less than 40% seen once. Specimen: blood. The origin of the receptors is a girl aged 2-17 years with multiple sclerosis. Each CDR3 is given with its conserved first and last residue. D genes are given only for firm matches. Expanded clones are given a class, and other clones once, few, many or no size at all.

clone size	J gene	D gene	V gene	CDR3 DNA	CDR3 protein
NA	TRBJ2-1	NA	TRBV11-2	TGTGCCAGCAGCCACAGGTCCCATGAGCAGTTCTTC	CASSHRSHEQFF
few	TRBJ2-5	NA	TRBV5-1	TGCGCCAGCAGCCCTTTCCGGAAGGGAATCCAAGAGACCCAGTACTTC	CASSPFRKGIQETQYF
few	TRBJ2-4	NA	TRBV7-9	TGTGCCAGCAGCCCAATGGACCGCTCTGAGCAGTACTTC	CASSPMDRSEQYF
NA	TRBJ2-7	NA	TRBV11-2	TGTGCCAGCAGCTCCCATCTTTCTTATGGCGACGAGCAGTACTTC	CASSSHLSYGDEQYF
many	TRBJ1-2	NA	TRBV6-6	TGTGCCAGCAGTTACGGGGGTAGGGCCTATGGCTACACCTTC	CASSYGGRAYGYTF
NA	TRBJ2-1	NA	TRBV27	TGTGCCAGCAGCGACCCTATTGGCCGAAGGGAGCAGTTCTTC	CASSDPIGRREQFF
NA	TRBJ2-4	NA	TRBV27	TGTGCCAACAGGGGCGGGGGGCAAAACATTCAGTACTTC	CANRGGGQNIQYF
once	TRBJ2-5	NA	TRBV7-3	TGTGCCAGCAGCTTACGGGGGGCTGGTGAGCAGTACTTC	CASSLRGAGEQYF
few	TRBJ2-5	NA	TRBV9	TGTGCCAGCAGCGTCTTGCCTTCCCAAGAGACCCAGTACTTC	CASSVLPSQETQYF
NA	TRBJ1-1	NA	TRBV12-3/TRBV12-4	TGTGCCAGCAGTTTAGCCCAGGAGTACACTGAAGCTTTCTTT	CASSLAQEYTEAFF
NA	TRBJ1-2	NA	TRBV20-1	TGCAGCGTTCTACGGGGGCTAGAGGGCTACACCTTC	CSVLRGLEGYTF
NA	TRBJ1-6	TRBD1	TRBV6-6	TGTGCCAGCACCCCGACAGGGGAGGATTCACCCCTCCACTTT	CASTPTGEDSPLHF
NA	TRBJ1-1	TRBD1	TRBV7-9	TGTGCCAGCAGCTTGACAGGGGGCGACGAGGGTTTCTTT	CASSLTGGDEGFF
NA	TRBJ2-3	NA	TRBV9	TGTGCCAGCAGTCGCCACCCAGATACGCAGTATTTT	CASSRHPDTQYF
NA	TRBJ1-4	TRBD1	TRBV5-1	TGCGCCAGCACGCGACAGGGGAGTTCTGAAGAAAAACTGTTTTTT	CASTRQGSSEEKLFF
NA	TRBJ2-1	TRBD2	TRBV15	TGTGCCACCAGCAGAACTCCGGGACTAGAAAATGAGCAGTTCTTC	CATSRTPGLENEQFF
few	TRBJ1-5	TRBD1	TRBV12-3/TRBV12-4	TGTGCCAGCAGTCACCTGACAGGGGGCGAGGGCAATCAGCCCCAGCATTTT	CASSHLTGGEGNQPQHF
NA	TRBJ1-1	NA	TRBV5-1	TGCGCCAGCAGCTTCGACGGCAGCCTGAACACTGAAGCTTTCTTT	CASSFDGSLNTEAFF
NA	TRBJ1-2	NA	TRBV10-3	TGTGCCATCAGTGAGGGGCAACTCTATGGCTACACCTTC	CAISEGQLYGYTF
few	TRBJ1-1	NA	TRBV20-1	TGCAGTGCTAGAGATCCCGAGTCGAACACTGAAGCTTTCTTT	CSARDPESNTEAFF
NA	TRBJ2-1	NA	TRBV19	TGTGCCAGTAGTATCAGTGGAGGGGTGAATAATGAGCAGTTCTTC	CASSISGGVNNEQFF
NA	TRBJ1-1	NA	TRBV20-1	TGCAGTGCTAGAGCCAGTCGCCAGAACACTGAAGCTTTCTTT	CSARASRQNTEAFF
few	TRBJ1-6	NA	TRBV5-1	TGCGCCAGCAGCTTGGAGGGCAGGGAGCAATCACCCCTCCACTTT	CASSLEGREQSPLHF
few	TRBJ2-1	TRBD1	TRBV4-1	TGCGCCAGCAGCCTACGCGGGACAGGGGACAATGAGCAGTTCTTC	CASSLRGTGDNEQFF
few	TRBJ2-2	NA	TRBV12-3/TRBV12-4	TGTGCCAGCAGTAGGCCTAGCTGGTTTTCCGGGGAGCTGTTTTTT	CASSRPSWFSGELFF
NA	TRBJ1-2	NA	TRBV5-1	TGCGCCAGCAGCTTGGGGGGCAGCGAGTATGGCTACACCTTC	CASSLGGSEYGYTF
few	TRBJ1-5	NA	TRBV6-1	TGTGCCAGCGTGCCGGGACCCTATAGCAATCAGCCCCAGCATTTT	CASVPGPYSNQPQHF
few	TRBJ1-2	TRBD1	TRBV15	TGTGCCACCAGCAGGGACAGGGGGAGGCTTCTGAACTATGGCTACACCTTC	CATSRDRGRLLNYGYTF
NA	TRBJ2-7	NA	TRBV7-9	TGTGCCAGCAGCTTTCTCTCGGGGGCAGGTGAGCAGTACTTC	CASSFLSGAGEQYF
NA	TRBJ2-3	TRBD2	TRBV4-1	TGCGCCAGCAGCCCCCAGCTAGCGGGGCACAGGCCGCAGTATTTT	CASSPQLAGHRPQYF
NA	TRBJ1-5	NA	TRBV6-1	TGTGCCAGCAGTGCTTCGGACAGCCTCAATCAGCCCCAGCATTTT	CASSASDSLNQPQHF
many	TRBJ2-1	TRBD2	TRBV7-3	TGTGCCAGCAGCCCGGGACTAGCTGATGAGCAGTTCTTC	CASSPGLADEQFF
NA	TRBJ2-7	TRBD1	TRBV28	TGTGCCAGCAGTTCAGGACAGGGCCTCGTTTCCCTTCGTTTCTACGAGCAGTACTTC	CASSSGQGLVSLRFYEQYF
few	TRBJ2-3	TRBD2	TRBV20-1	TGCAGTGCTAGTTGGGGGCTAGCGGGGGGTATAAGCACAGATACGCAGTATTTT	CSASWGLAGGISTDTQYF
NA	TRBJ2-3	NA	TRBV27	TGTGCCAGCAGATTCTTGGGGGGGCCAGCCGGAGATACGCAGTATTTT	CASRFLGGPAGDTQYF
NA	TRBJ1-2	TRBD1	TRBV27	TGTGCCAGCAGTTTATGGGACAGGCGGGGCTACACCTTC	CASSLWDRRGYTF
NA	TRBJ2-4	NA	TRBV7-2	TGTGCCAGCAGCTTAGCGGAGACAGCAGCCAAAAACATTCAGTACTTC	CASSLAETAAKNIQYF
NA	TRBJ1-5	NA	TRBV18	TGTGCCAGCTCCCTCCCACTCCTAACGAAGCCCCAGCATTTT	CASSLPLLTKPQHF
NA	TRBJ1-2	NA	TRBV11-2	TGTACCAGCAGCCCGGGCGCAGGCAACTATGGCTACACCTTC	CTSSPGAGNYGYTF
NA	TRBJ2-7	NA	TRBV6-2/TRBV6-3	TGTGCCAGCGGGACCCTAGGGCCCTACGAGCAGTACTTC	CASGTLGPYEQYF
many	TRBJ2-1	NA	TRBV10-2	TGCGCCAGCAGTGACGGGGGTAATGAGCAGTTCTTC	CASSDGGNEQFF
NA	TRBJ1-2	TRBD1	TRBV29-1	TGCAGCGCCGCCGACAGGGGGTTTGGCTACACCTTC	CSAADRGFGYTF
NA	TRBJ2-7	TRBD1	TRBV12-3/TRBV12-4	TGTGCCAGCAGTTACGACAGGGGCGAGCAGTACTTC	CASSYDRGEQYF
NA	TRBJ2-1	NA	TRBV7-8	TGTGCCAGCAGCGCGGACACCCGCTCCTACAATGAGCAGTTCTTC	CASSADTRSYNEQFF
NA	TRBJ2-5	NA	TRBV7-2	TGTGCCAGCAGCCCCCGGACGGGAATTGAGACCCAGTACTTC	CASSPRTGIETQYF